Listed here are 16 T cell receptor beta chains from one sample, sequenced in a study of shared clonotypes between healthy human individuals. Here immunoSEQ multiplex PCR was the method, and the copy in TCRdb shows in-frame clones only, minus some. The table includes some 2,500,000 clones, around 93% detected once. The sequenced material came from naive CD4+ T cells from PBMCs. The subset is: CD45RA+ positively selected. The source of these receptors is a man between 18 and 35 years old in good health. Some clones in this sample may be carry-over from other donors' samples.

V is TRBV9 and J is TRBJ2-1, with TRBD2 matching over 10 bases. After removal of 3 bases from V and 0 bases from J, the junction contained 18 bases not matched to a gene. The CDR3 loop spans 21 amino acids. CDR1 and CDR2 from the germline V gene are SGDLS and YYNGEE. The chain's CDR3 is CASSASQIAGGRPSSYNEQFF. The CDR3 region has the DNA TGTGCCAGCAGCGCGTCACAGATAGCGGGAGGACGGCCAAGCTCCTACAATGAGCAGTTCTTC.

The J gene is TRBJ2-1, the V gene TRBV7-2; D not resolved. Germline V lookup: CDR1 SGHTA, CDR2 FQGNSA. This CDR3 is built from 13 residues. V dropped 5 bases and J dropped 5 bases, with 10 bases sitting between them. The CDR3 here is CASSPDWNNEQFF. In DNA form, the CDR3 reads TGTGCCAGCAGCCCAGACTGGAACAATGAGCAGTTCTTC.

The chain combines TRBV6-5 with TRBJ1-3, with D unclear. This CDR3 region has 14 residues. Germline V CDR1 and CDR2: MNHEY, SVGAGI. The germline V and J ends were trimmed by 2 bases and 8 bases, with 13 bases remaining between them. CDR3 sequence: CASSYGWLRDTIYF. The CDR3 nucleotides are TGTGCCAGCAGTTACGGTTGGCTCCGGGACACCATATATTTT.

The J gene is TRBJ2-2, the V gene TRBV9; D not resolved. Trimming stripped 3 bases from V and 6 bases from J, with 18 bases between. The CDR3 sequence is 16 residues long. Germline V lookup: CDR1 SGDLS, CDR2 YYNGEE. CDR3 nucleotides: TGTGCCAGCAGCGCCCTTACCTTAGGGCTAGCCGGGGAGCTGTTTTTT. This translates into CASSALTLGLAGELFF. Looking up the rest from reference TRBV9 and TRBJ2-2 gives the full variable domain: DSGVTQTPKHLITATGQRVTLRCSPRSGDLSVYWYQQSLDQGLQFLIQYYNGEERAKGNILERFSAQQFPDLHSELNLSSLELGDSALYFCASSALTLGLAGELFFGEGSRLTVL.

The chain links TRBV7-3 to TRBJ2-3; D is uncertain. The CDR3 length is 15 residues. Between the trimmed V and J ends, which lost 2 bases and 0 bases, there was a span of 9 bases. Germline CDR1 and CDR2: SGHTA and FQGTGA. The CDR3, as DNA: TGTGCCAGCAGCTTAGGTACAGCTAGCACAGATACGCAGTATTTT. It specifies CASSLGTASTDTQYF.

V is TRBV9 and J is TRBJ2-7, with 8 bases that match TRBD1. The V segment lost 3 bases and the J segment 2 bases; nucleotides outside the gene matches: 7. There are 15 residues in the CDR3. In germline, CDR1 is SGDLS, CDR2 YYNGEE. The chain's CDR3 is CASSAPDRGAYEQYF. Written as DNA, the CDR3 is TGTGCCAGCAGCGCGCCAGACAGGGGTGCCTACGAGCAGTACTTC.

The chain joins TRBV5-1 to TRBJ2-3, with D tentatively TRBD2 (5 bases). Trimming cost V 2 bases and J 2 bases, with 15 bases left between them. The germline V gene has CDR1 SGHRS and CDR2 YFSETQ. There are 16 residues in the CDR3. The CDR3 DNA reads as TGCGCCAGCAGCTTTACCGGGGAGCCCGTCACAGATACGCAGTATTTT. This codes for CASSFTGEPVTDTQYF.

The chain uses TRBV5-1 and TRBJ2-7, with TRBD2 identical over 7 bases. The J segment lost 5 bases and the V segment lost 0 bases, leaving 11 bases of the junction unmatched. Germline loops: CDR1 SGHRS, CDR2 YFSETQ. The CDR3 consists of 16 residues. The CDR3 DNA is TGCGCCAGCAGCTTGGAACTTGGCGGGAGCATAAACGAGCAGTACTTC. Protein: CASSLELGGSINEQYF.

The J gene is TRBJ2-5, the V gene TRBV6-6; tentative D call: TRBD2 (5 bases). This CDR3 is built from 14 residues. Deletions cut 0 bases from V and 5 bases from J, with 10 bases between. Germline loops: CDR1 MNHNY, CDR2 SVGAGI (reference sequence). In DNA form, the CDR3 reads TGTGCCAGCAGTTACTCTGGGAGCTCCGAGACCCAGTACTTC. This codes for CASSYSGSSETQYF.

This rearrangement joins TRBV19 to TRBJ2-5, with 12 bases matching TRBD2. The J call may be in error: the DNA end matches TRBJ2-7 better. This CDR3 has 15 amino acids. Germline CDR1 reads LNHDA; CDR2 reads SQIVND (reference sequence). The DNA of the CDR3 is TGTGCCAGTAGTATTCTAGCGGGAGGGCGCAACGAGCAGTACTTC. Amino acids: CASSILAGGRNEQYF.

The chain uses TRBV5-1 and TRBJ2-5, with 8 nucleotides matching TRBD1. Germline-derived CDR1 and CDR2 are SGHRS and YFSETQ. CDR3 size: 16 residues. The J segment lost 5 bases and the V segment lost 0 bases, leaving 9 bases of the junction unmatched. The CDR3 here is CASSLVVSGGSETQYF. The CDR3 region has the DNA TGCGCCAGCAGCTTGGTGGTGTCAGGGGGCTCGGAGACCCAGTACTTC.

The genes are TRBV6-6 and TRBJ1-6, with no clear D. V lost 5 bases to trimming and J lost 10 bases, with 9 bases between them. Germline values: CDR1 MNHNY, CDR2 SVGAGI (reference sequence). The CDR3 contains 12 residues. CDR3 nucleotides: TGTGCCAGCAGTCCTCCGGAGTCACCCCTCCACTTT. Amino acid sequence: CASSPPESPLHF.

The chain couples TRBV19 to TRBJ1-4; D is uncertain. The CDR3 is made up of 13 amino acids. Germline CDR1 LNHDA, CDR2 SQIVND (reference sequence). V lost 2 bases, J lost 8 bases, and 9 bases lay in between. The CDR3 DNA sequence: TGTGCCAGTAGTATAATGGTTTGGGAAAAACTGTTTTTT. Amino acid sequence: CASSIMVWEKLFF.

This clone has a single count. The chain couples TRBV6-1 to TRBJ1-1; tentatively, D is TRBD1 (6 bases). This CDR3 is built from 15 residues. CDR1 and CDR2 (germline): MNHNS, SASEGT. V was shortened by 6 bases and J by 4 bases, with 18 bases between the two germline ends. The CDR3 sequence is CASRTQGTVGTEAFF. CDR3 nucleotide sequence: TGTGCCAGCAGAACGCAGGGGACCGTCGGCACTGAAGCTTTCTTT.

The J gene is TRBJ2-1, the V gene TRBV6-1, with D hard to call. V gave up 3 bases and J gave up 9 bases, with 12 bases separating them. CDR3 length: 13 residues. Germline V gene lookup returns CDR1 MNHNS and CDR2 SASEGT. CDR3 nucleotides: TGTGCCAGCAGTGAGTTCTTGAGTAGTGAGCAGTTCTTC. This encodes CASSEFLSSEQFF.

As concerns this clone: Different DNA sequences within this sample yield the same CDR3. This chain uses TRBV7-9 with TRBJ2-5, with 9 bases aligning to TRBD1. CDR3 length equals 15 residues. From germline, CDR1 is SEHNR and CDR2 FQNEAQ (reference sequence). V shed 1 base and J 5 bases; nucleotides not matched to a gene: 5. For the CDR3, the DNA is TGTGCCAGCAGCTTAGGTACAGGGGGCTGGGAGACCCAGTACTTC. This codes for CASSLGTGGWETQYF. Drawing the rest from reference TRBV7-9 and TRBJ2-5, the complete variable domain is DTGVSQNPRHKITKRGQNVTFRCDPISEHNRLYWYRQTLGQGPEFLTYFQNEAQLEKSRLLSDRFSAERPKGSFSTLEIQRTEQGDSAMYLCASSLGTGGWETQYFGPGTRLLVL.